These 25 T cell receptor beta chains came from one sample sequenced in a study of shared T cell receptors in the human thymus (dated by TCRdb to about 2021). Library method: the immunoSEQ multiplex PCR assay. The table comes from immuneACCESS by way of TCRdb, which keeps in-frame sequences with V and J called. Part of the clones is missing from these tables; in studies checked, under half for an unresolved V gene and the rest for unknown reasons. The sample yields hundreds of thousands of clones; around 87% were counted once. The ten largest make up 0.009% to 0.0095% of the sample. This same sample was also part of a study on human thymus T cells.

The material sequenced was thymocytes. Source of these receptors: a boy under two years old with a congenital heart defect. Donor details come from another sample of the same person, matched by shared clones.

The chain is built from TRBV15 and TRBJ2-7; weak D call: TRBD1 (6 bases). V was clipped by 1 base and J by 4 bases, with 14 bases between them. Looked up from germline, CDR1 is LNHNV and CDR2 is YYDKDF (reference sequence). The CDR3 is 15 residues long. The CDR3 spells CATSRAPTGNYEQYF. In DNA, the CDR3 is TGTGCCACCAGCAGAGCCCCGACAGGAAATTACGAGCAGTACTTC.

The chain uses TRBV15 and TRBJ1-1, with D uncertain. This CDR3 is built from 16 residues. Germline V gene data show CDR1 as LNHNV and CDR2 as YYDKDF (reference sequence). Trimming cost V 7 bases and J 0 bases, with 18 bases left between them. The CDR3 bases are TGTGCCACCAACACAGACCTGTCAGGTATGAACACTGAAGCTTTCTTT. Protein sequence: CATNTDLSGMNTEAFF.

The genes are TRBV4-3 and TRBJ2-7; 7 bases agree with TRBD1. This CDR3 region has 16 residues. The germline V gene has CDR1 LGHNA and CDR2 YSLEER. V lost 4 bases and J lost 3; bases outside the gene matches: 12. CDR3 bases: TGCGCCAGCAGCCGAGAAAAACAGGGGACCTACTACGAGCAGTACTTC. Translated, it gives CASSREKQGTYYEQYF.

This chain links TRBV9 with TRBJ1-3; the D gene is possibly TRBD1 (5 bases). V lost 4 bases and J 0 bases, leaving 14 bases between the germline ends. The germline V gene encodes CDR1 SGDLS and CDR2 YYNGEE. This CDR3 region has 16 residues. Here the CDR3 DNA reads TGTGCCAGCAGCCCGGGCGGGGCCTACTCTGGAAACACCATATATTTT. Translated: CASSPGGAYSGNTIYF.

For the CDR3, the DNA is TGTGCCAGTAGCACCGGGACTAGCGCGACAGATACGCAGTATTTT. Amino acid sequence: CASSTGTSATDTQYF. This chain joins TRBV19 and TRBJ2-3; 10 bases line up with TRBD2. The CDR3 runs 15 residues. Trimming at V came to 6 bases and at J to 3 bases, leaving 6 bases not matched to a gene. Germline V gene sequence: CDR1 LNHDA, CDR2 SQIVND (reference sequence).

V gene TRBV9 combines with J gene TRBJ2-7; 7 nucleotides agree with TRBD1. The germline V gene encodes CDR1 SGDLS and CDR2 YYNGEE. V dropped 0 bases and J dropped 1; count of bases not matched to a gene: 7. The CDR3 totals 16 residues. Here the CDR3 reads CASSVGKDRPSYEQYF. The CDR3 DNA reads TGTGCCAGCAGCGTAGGGAAGGACAGGCCGTCCTACGAGCAGTACTTC.

The V and J genes are TRBV7-2 and TRBJ1-1; TRBD1 is a possible D gene (5 bases). V shed 0 bases and J shed 4 bases, with 12 bases lying between them. The CDR3 loop spans 15 amino acids. Germline V lookup: CDR1 SGHTA, CDR2 FQGNSA. For the CDR3, the DNA is TGTGCCAGCAGCTTAGCGAGGCAGGGTGGCACTGAAGCTTTCTTT. This sequence encodes CASSLARQGGTEAFF.

The chain is built from TRBV27 and TRBJ2-3, with a possible D match to TRBD2 (6 bases). The CDR3 contains 17 residues. The V gene's germline CDR1 is MNHEY and CDR2 SMNVEV (reference sequence). The V and J ends lost 2 bases and 0 bases respectively, with 15 bases between them. CDR3 amino acids: CASSLRFRGRSTDTQYF. The CDR3, as DNA: TGTGCCAGCAGTTTAAGGTTTCGTGGGAGGAGCACAGATACGCAGTATTTT.

CDR3 coding DNA: TGCGCCAGCAGCCACTCAGAGAACACTGAAGCTTTCTTT. Its protein product is CASSHSENTEAFF. This chain joins TRBV4-3 and TRBJ1-1; no clear D. Trimming shortened V by 3 bases and J by 1 base, and 6 bases separated the two germline ends. Germline V CDR1 and CDR2: LGHNA, YSLEER. This CDR3 has 13 residues.

The rearrangement links TRBV4-3 to TRBJ2-3; possibly TRBD1 for D (5 bases). The CDR3 is made up of 17 amino acids. Germline V gene lookup returns CDR1 LGHNA and CDR2 YSLEER. V was cut by 0 bases and J by 0 bases, with 13 bases left in between. CDR3 DNA sequence: TGCGCCAGCAGCCAAGAAGTGGGGCAGGCTAGCACAGATACGCAGTATTTT. Amino acid sequence: CASSQEVGQASTDTQYF.

The V call is TRBV19, the J call TRBJ2-7; D possibly corresponds to TRBD1 (5 bases). V was pared by 1 base and J by 3 bases, with 13 bases between. In germline, CDR1 is LNHDA, CDR2 SQIVND (reference sequence). This CDR3 spans 15 amino acids. Here the CDR3 DNA reads TGTGCCAGTAGTATAGCCCCCGACAGTATCTACGAGCAGTACTTC. It specifies CASSIAPDSIYEQYF.

V usage is TRBV27 and J usage is TRBJ2-5, with TRBD1 matching 10 bases. This CDR3 is built from 15 residues. The ends lost 0 bases at V and 5 bases at J; junction bases unmatched: 3. The germline CDR1 and CDR2 sequences are MNHEY and SMNVEV (reference sequence). This CDR3 is CASSLSGQGMETQYF. CDR3 DNA: TGTGCCAGCAGTTTATCGGGACAGGGGATGGAGACCCAGTACTTC.

This rearrangement joins TRBV4-3 to TRBJ1-3; D is possibly TRBD1 (6 bases). The germline V gene encodes CDR1 LGHNA and CDR2 YSLEER. The germline V and J ends were trimmed by 0 bases and 0 bases, with 21 bases remaining between them. The CDR3 runs 20 residues. CDR3 in amino acids: CASSQDRGRGDLNSGNTIYF. The DNA for the CDR3 is TGCGCCAGCAGCCAAGACCGTGGCAGGGGCGACTTAAACTCTGGAAACACCATATATTTT.

J is TRBJ2-4 and V is TRBV7-2; 7 nucleotides match TRBD2. Germline loops: CDR1 SGHTA, CDR2 FQGNSA. The J segment lost 4 bases and the V segment lost 5 bases, leaving 8 bases of the junction unmatched. CDR3 size: 15 residues. The CDR3 bases are TGTGCCAGCAGCCCAGACCCTAGCGGTAAAAACATTCAGTACTTC. This sequence encodes CASSPDPSGKNIQYF. The full variable domain, with the rest looked up from reference TRBV7-2 and TRBJ2-4, is GAGVSQSPSNKVTEKGKDVELRCDPISGHTALYWYRQSLGQGLEFLIYFQGNSAPDKSGLPSDRFSAERTGGSVSTLTIQRTQQEDSAVYLCASSPDPSGKNIQYFGAGTRLSVL.

The rearrangement joins TRBV18 to TRBJ1-5, with D perhaps matching TRBD1 (5 bases). The CDR3 has 15 amino acids. Per germline, CDR1 KGHSH and CDR2 LQKENI. The V and J ends lost 3 bases and 6 bases respectively, with 15 bases between them. DNA for the CDR3: TGTGCCAGCTCACCCCCGGGGGGGAAGGGTCAGCCCCAGCATTTT. Amino acid sequence: CASSPPGGKGQPQHF.

The V call is TRBV6-1, the J call TRBJ2-7; perhaps TRBD1 as D (6 bases). The CDR3 loop spans 15 amino acids. The germline V gene encodes CDR1 MNHNS and CDR2 SASEGT. V gave up 0 bases and J gave up 2 bases, with 11 bases separating them. The CDR3 nucleotides are TGTGCCAGCAGTGAAGCTCACAGGGCCCCCTACGAGCAGTACTTC. Amino acids: CASSEAHRAPYEQYF.

J is TRBJ2-2 and V is TRBV14; D may be TRBD2 (5 bases). CDR1 is SGHDN, CDR2 FVKESK, per germline. Trimming left V 0 bases short and J 5 bases short, with 13 bases between. This CDR3 has 16 residues. DNA of the CDR3: TGTGCCAGCAGCCAAGATCGGGGTAAAGGGACCGGGGAGCTGTTTTTT. Protein product: CASSQDRGKGTGELFF.

The V gene is TRBV29-1, the J gene TRBJ2-2, with D perhaps matching TRBD2 (5 bases). Germline values: CDR1 SQVTM, CDR2 ANQGSEA. The CDR3 runs to 15 residues. Trimming stripped 4 bases from V and 1 base from J, with 13 bases between. CDR3 DNA sequence: TGCAGCGTTGTAAGGTCGGCGGGGAACACCGGGGAGCTGTTTTTT. This codes for CSVVRSAGNTGELFF.

V usage is TRBV27 and J usage is TRBJ2-1; 10 bases agree with TRBD2. Germline CDR1 MNHEY, CDR2 SMNVEV (reference sequence). Unmatched junction bases numbered 6, after V lost 2 bases and J lost 5 bases. The CDR3 has 16 amino acids. CDR3 amino acids: CASSLQASGGHNEQFF. The DNA for the CDR3 is TGTGCCAGCAGTTTACAGGCTAGCGGGGGACACAATGAGCAGTTCTTC.

The V and J genes are TRBV6-5 and TRBJ2-2; D is possibly TRBD1 (5 bases). The CDR3 totals 14 residues. CDR1 MNHEY and CDR2 SVGAGI come from the germline V gene. V was cut by 8 bases and J by 6 bases, with 16 bases left in between. CDR3 nucleotide sequence: TGTGCCAGCCGCCCATTTCAGGGTCCCGGGGAGCTGTTTTTT. Amino acid sequence: CASRPFQGPGELFF.

The genes are TRBV29-1 and TRBJ1-3; D is unclear. Germline V lookup: CDR1 SQVTM, CDR2 ANQGSEA. V lost 6 bases and J 3 bases, leaving 9 bases between the germline ends. The CDR3 covers 12 residues. The CDR3 nucleotides read TGCAGCGTCCTGCTAGGTGGAAACACCATATATTTT. Protein sequence: CSVLLGGNTIYF.

This chain connects TRBV28 to TRBJ2-2; 9 nucleotides line up with TRBD1. J gave up 6 bases and V 11 bases, and 13 bases lay outside the gene matches. CDR1 is MDHEN and CDR2 is SYDVKM in the germline V gene. The CDR3 has 15 amino acids. Here the CDR3 DNA reads TGTGCCGGAGGGACAGGGAGGGGTTGGCCCGGGGAGCTGTTTTTT. Amino acid sequence: CAGGTGRGWPGELFF.

J is TRBJ1-6 and V is TRBV28; tentatively, D is TRBD1 (5 bases). V gave up 8 bases and J gave up 0 bases, with 17 bases separating them. The germline gives CDR1 MDHEN, CDR2 SYDVKM. This CDR3 contains 17 residues. This chain's CDR3 is CASGRKGESSYNSPLHF. CDR3 bases: TGTGCCAGCGGTAGAAAAGGGGAAAGCTCCTATAATTCACCCCTCCACTTT.

The chain is built from TRBV30 and TRBJ2-3; 12 bases align to TRBD2. Trimming cost V 4 bases and J 8 bases; bases outside gene matches: 10. This CDR3 has 15 residues. CDR1 and CDR2 (germline): GTSNPN, SVGIG (reference sequence). The CDR3 DNA is TGTGCCTGGAAAGGGGCTAGCGGGGGGGCTGGTACGCAGTATTTT. Protein: CAWKGASGGAGTQYF.

V gene TRBV30 combines with J gene TRBJ2-3; 7 bases map to TRBD1. Germline V gene lookup returns CDR1 GTSNPN and CDR2 SVGIG (reference sequence). The ends lost 2 bases at V and 1 base at J; junction bases unmatched: 9. CDR3 length: 16 residues. CDR3 nucleotides: TGTGCCTGGAGTCGGGGCCCAGGGGGAGGCACAGATACGCAGTATTTT. Translating it yields CAWSRGPGGGTDTQYF.